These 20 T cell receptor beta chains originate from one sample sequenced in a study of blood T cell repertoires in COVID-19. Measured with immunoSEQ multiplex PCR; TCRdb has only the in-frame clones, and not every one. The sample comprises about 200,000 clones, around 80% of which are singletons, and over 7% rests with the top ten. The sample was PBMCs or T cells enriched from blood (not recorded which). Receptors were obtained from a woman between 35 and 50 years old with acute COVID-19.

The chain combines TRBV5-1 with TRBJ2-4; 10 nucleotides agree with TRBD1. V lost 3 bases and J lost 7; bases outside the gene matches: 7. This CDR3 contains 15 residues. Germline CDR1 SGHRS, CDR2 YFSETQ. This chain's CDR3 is CASSSTGTGENIQYF. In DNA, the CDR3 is TGCGCCAGCAGCTCAACCGGGACAGGGGAGAACATTCAGTACTTC. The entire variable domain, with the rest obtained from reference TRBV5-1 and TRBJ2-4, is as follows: KAGVTQTPRYLIKTRGQQVTLSCSPISGHRSVSWYQQTPGQGLQFLFEYFSETQRNKGNFPGRFSGRQFSNSRSEMNVSTLELGDSALYLCASSSTGTGENIQYFGAGTRLSVL.

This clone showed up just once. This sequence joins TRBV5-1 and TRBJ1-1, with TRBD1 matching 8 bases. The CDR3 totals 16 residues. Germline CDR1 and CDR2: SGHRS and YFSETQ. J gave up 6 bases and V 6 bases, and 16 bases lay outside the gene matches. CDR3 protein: CASTNTGQGKYSEAFF. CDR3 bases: TGCGCCAGCACAAATACAGGACAGGGAAAATATTCTGAAGCTTTCTTT.

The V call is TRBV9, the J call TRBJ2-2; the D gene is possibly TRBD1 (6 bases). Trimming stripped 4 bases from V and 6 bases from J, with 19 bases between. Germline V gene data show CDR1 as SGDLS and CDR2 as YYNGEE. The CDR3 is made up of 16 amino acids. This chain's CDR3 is CASSPLGGPLAGELFF. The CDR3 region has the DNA TGTGCCAGCAGCCCACTAGGGGGACCTCTGGCCGGGGAGCTGTTTTTT.

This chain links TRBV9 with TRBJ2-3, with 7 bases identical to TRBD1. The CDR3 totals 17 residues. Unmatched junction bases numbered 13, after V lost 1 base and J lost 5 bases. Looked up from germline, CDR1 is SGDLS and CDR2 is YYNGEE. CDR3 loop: CASSVSAGGTNGDTQYF. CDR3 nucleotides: TGTGCCAGCAGCGTAAGCGCAGGGGGTACAAACGGAGATACGCAGTATTTT.

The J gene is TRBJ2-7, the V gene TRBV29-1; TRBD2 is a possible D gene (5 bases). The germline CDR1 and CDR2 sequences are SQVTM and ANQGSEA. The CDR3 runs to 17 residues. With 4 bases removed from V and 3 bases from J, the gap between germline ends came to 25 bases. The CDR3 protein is CSVVGTGLALWDYEQYF. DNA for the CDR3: TGCAGCGTTGTAGGTACCGGCCTAGCCCTTTGGGACTACGAGCAGTACTTC.

CDR3 region: CASSLLGSSGNTIYF. CDR3 DNA sequence: TGTGCCAGCAGTTTACTAGGATCCTCTGGAAACACCATATATTTT. V usage is TRBV28 and J usage is TRBJ1-3; D is uncertain. V dropped 2 bases and J dropped 0 bases, with 8 bases sitting between them. CDR3 size: 15 residues. In germline, CDR1 is MDHEN, CDR2 SYDVKM. The full variable domain, completed using reference TRBV28 and TRBJ1-3, is DVKVTQSSRYLVKRTGEKVFLECVQDMDHENMFWYRQDPGLGLRLIYFSYDVKMKEKGDIPEGYSVSREKKERFSLILESASTNQTSMYLCASSLLGSSGNTIYFGEGSWLTVV.

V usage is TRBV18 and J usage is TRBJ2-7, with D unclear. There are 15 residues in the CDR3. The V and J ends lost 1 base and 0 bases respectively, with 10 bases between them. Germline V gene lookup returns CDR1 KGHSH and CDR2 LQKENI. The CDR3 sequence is CASSPQSTSSYEQYF. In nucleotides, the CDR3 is TGTGCCAGCTCACCACAGTCCACCAGCTCCTACGAGCAGTACTTC.

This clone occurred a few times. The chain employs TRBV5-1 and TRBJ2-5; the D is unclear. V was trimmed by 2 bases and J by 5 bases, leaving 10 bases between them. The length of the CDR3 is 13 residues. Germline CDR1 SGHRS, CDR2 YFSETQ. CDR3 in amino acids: CASSFGAGETQYF. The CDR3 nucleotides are TGCGCCAGCAGCTTCGGTGCCGGGGAGACCCAGTACTTC.

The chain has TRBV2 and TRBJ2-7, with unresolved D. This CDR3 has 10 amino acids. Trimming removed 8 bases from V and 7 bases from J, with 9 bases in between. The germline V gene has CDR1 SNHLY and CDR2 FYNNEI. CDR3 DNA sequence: TGTGCCAGCCATTTGGAGGAGCAGTACTTC. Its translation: CASHLEEQYF.

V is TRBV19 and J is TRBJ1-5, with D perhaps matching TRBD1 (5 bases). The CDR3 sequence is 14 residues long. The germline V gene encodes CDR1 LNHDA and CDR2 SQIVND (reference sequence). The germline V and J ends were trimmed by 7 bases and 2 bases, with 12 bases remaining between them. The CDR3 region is CASNSGIRNQPQHF. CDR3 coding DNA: TGTGCCAGTAATTCAGGGATACGCAATCAGCCCCAGCATTTT.

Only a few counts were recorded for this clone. CDR3 protein: CASSQDSSYEAFF. CDR3 bases: TGTGCCAGCTCACAGGACAGTTCTTATGAAGCTTTCTTT. The V gene is TRBV18, the J gene TRBJ1-1, with D perhaps TRBD1 (6 bases). The CDR3 has 13 amino acids. V was clipped by 4 bases and J by 7 bases, with 13 bases between them. CDR1 and CDR2 (germline): KGHSH, LQKENI.

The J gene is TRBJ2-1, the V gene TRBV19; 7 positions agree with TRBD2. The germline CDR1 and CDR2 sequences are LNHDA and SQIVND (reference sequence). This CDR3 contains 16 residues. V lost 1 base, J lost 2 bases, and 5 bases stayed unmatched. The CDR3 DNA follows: TGTGCCAGTAGTATAGCGGCTAGCGGACCCTACAATGAGCAGTTCTTC. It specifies CASSIAASGPYNEQFF.

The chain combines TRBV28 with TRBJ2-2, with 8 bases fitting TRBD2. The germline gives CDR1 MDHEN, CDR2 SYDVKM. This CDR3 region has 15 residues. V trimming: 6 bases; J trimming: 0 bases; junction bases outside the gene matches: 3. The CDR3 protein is CASRRGGPNTGELFF. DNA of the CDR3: TGTGCCAGCAGACGGGGGGGTCCGAACACCGGGGAGCTGTTTTTT.

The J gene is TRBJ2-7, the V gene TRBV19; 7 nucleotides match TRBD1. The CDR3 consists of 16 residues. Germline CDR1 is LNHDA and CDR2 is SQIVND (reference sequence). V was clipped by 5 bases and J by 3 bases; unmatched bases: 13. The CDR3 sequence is CASSPGQAKVGYEQYF. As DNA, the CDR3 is TGTGCCAGTAGTCCCGGACAGGCCAAGGTAGGCTACGAGCAGTACTTC.

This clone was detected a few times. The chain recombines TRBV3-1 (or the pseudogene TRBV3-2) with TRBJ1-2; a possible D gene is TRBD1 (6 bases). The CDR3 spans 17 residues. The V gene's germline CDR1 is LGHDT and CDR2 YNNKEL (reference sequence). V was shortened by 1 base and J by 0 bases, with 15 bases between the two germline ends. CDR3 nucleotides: TGTGCCAGCAGCCAAGTGGCAGGGGCCCTAGCTAACTATGGCTACACCTTC. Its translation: CASSQVAGALANYGYTF.

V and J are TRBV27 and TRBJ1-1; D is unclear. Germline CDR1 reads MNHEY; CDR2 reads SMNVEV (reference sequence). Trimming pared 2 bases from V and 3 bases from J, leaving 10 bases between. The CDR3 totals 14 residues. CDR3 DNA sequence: TGTGCCAGCAGTTTAGAGGGCGTACACACTGAAGCTTTCTTT. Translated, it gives CASSLEGVHTEAFF.

The CDR3, as DNA: TGTGCCAGCAGCGGGGTCATCCGAAACACCATATATTTT. The encoded protein is CASSGVIRNTIYF. The chain joins TRBV19 to TRBJ1-3; D gene unclear. The CDR3 is 13 amino acids. Germline CDR1 and CDR2: LNHDA and SQIVND (reference sequence). V gave up 9 bases and J gave up 5 bases, with 14 bases separating them.

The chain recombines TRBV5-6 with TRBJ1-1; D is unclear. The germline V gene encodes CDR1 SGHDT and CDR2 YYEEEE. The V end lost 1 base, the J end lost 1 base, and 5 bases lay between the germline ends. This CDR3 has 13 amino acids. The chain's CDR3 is CASSLNRNTEAFF. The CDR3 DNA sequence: TGTGCCAGCAGCTTGAATAGGAACACTGAAGCTTTCTTT.

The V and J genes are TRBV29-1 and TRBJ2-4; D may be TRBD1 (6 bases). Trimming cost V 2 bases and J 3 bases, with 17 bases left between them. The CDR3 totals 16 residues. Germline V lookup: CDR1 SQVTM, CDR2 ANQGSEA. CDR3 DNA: TGCAGCGTTGAATTCCAGCGGACAGTGGGCAAAAACATTCAGTACTTC. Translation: CSVEFQRTVGKNIQYF.

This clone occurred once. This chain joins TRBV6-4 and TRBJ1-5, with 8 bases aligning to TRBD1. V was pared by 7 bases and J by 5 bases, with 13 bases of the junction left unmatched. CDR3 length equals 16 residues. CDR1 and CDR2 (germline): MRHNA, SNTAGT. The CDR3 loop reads CASTRTGQGLYQPQHF. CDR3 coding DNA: TGTGCCAGCACTCGAACTGGACAGGGATTGTATCAGCCCCAGCATTTT.